Each of the 15 T cell receptor beta chains below was sequenced from the same sample in a study of T cells in narcolepsy. TCRdb's copy holds only in-frame clones and misses some; the assay was immunoSEQ multiplex PCR. The sample records just over 20,000 clones, 92% being singletons. The specimen sequenced was CD45RA- memory CD4+ T cells from PBMCs. The receptors derive from a human donor with narcolepsy.

The genes are TRBV11-2 and TRBJ2-7; TRBD1 aligns across 10 bases. The CDR3 extends over 15 amino acids. The ends lost 5 bases at V and 3 bases at J; junction bases unmatched: 7. CDR1 is SGHAT and CDR2 is FQNNGV in the germline V gene. In DNA, the CDR3 is TGTGCCAGCAGCCGAATCCGGGACAGGGGCTACGAGCAGTACTTC. Translation: CASSRIRDRGYEQYF.

V usage is TRBV28 and J usage is TRBJ2-7, with a possible D match to TRBD1 (6 bases). The CDR3 covers 14 residues. V was pared by 6 bases and J by 0 bases, with 12 bases between. The germline CDR1 and CDR2 sequences are MDHEN and SYDVKM. The CDR3 protein is CASRTGFTSYEQYF. DNA for the CDR3: TGTGCCAGCAGAACAGGGTTTACCTCCTACGAGCAGTACTTC.

V usage is TRBV5-4 and J usage is TRBJ2-5; perhaps D is TRBD1 or TRBD2 (6 bases each). Trimming stripped 0 bases from V and 6 bases from J, with 15 bases between. The CDR3 covers 15 residues. The germline gives CDR1 SGHNT, CDR2 YYREEE (reference sequence). The CDR3: CASSLAGASLQTQYF. CDR3 nucleotide sequence: TGTGCCAGCAGCTTGGCGGGGGCTAGCTTACAGACCCAGTACTTC. Filled out from reference TRBV5-4 and TRBJ2-5, the complete variable domain reads ETGVTQSPTHLIKTRGQQVTLRCSSQSGHNTVSWYQQALGQGPQFIFQYYREEENGRGNFPPRFSGLQFPNYSSELNVNALELDDSALYLCASSLAGASLQTQYFGPGTRLLVL.

This chain uses TRBV5-6 with TRBJ2-5; D gene unclear. The V end was cut by 4 bases, the J end by 5 bases, with 9 bases between. Per germline, CDR1 SGHDT and CDR2 YYEEEE. The CDR3 totals 12 residues. Here the CDR3 reads CASSRTPETQYF. In DNA form, the CDR3 reads TGTGCCAGCAGCAGGACCCCGGAGACCCAGTACTTC.

This sequence joins TRBV19 and TRBJ2-1; D call uncertain. Trimming pared 3 bases from V and 9 bases from J, leaving 15 bases between. Germline V gives CDR1 LNHDA, CDR2 SQIVND (reference sequence). This CDR3 has 14 residues. The CDR3: CASSIPNSRTEQFF. The CDR3 nucleotides read TGTGCCAGTAGTATCCCCAATTCTCGCACTGAGCAGTTCTTC.

This clone was counted once. The chain uses TRBV4-2 and TRBJ2-2, with 10 bases matching TRBD2. CDR3 size: 18 residues. V lost 0 bases, J lost 4 bases, and 8 bases stayed unmatched. Germline-derived CDR1 and CDR2 are LGHNA and YNFKEQ. The CDR3 DNA reads TGTGCCAGCAGCCAAGATACTAGCGGGACTCTGAGCACCGGGGAGCTGTTTTTT. Amino acids: CASSQDTSGTLSTGELFF.

The chain uses TRBV5-5 and TRBJ1-2, with D maybe TRBD1 (5 bases). Germline loops: CDR1 SGHKS, CDR2 YYEKEE (reference sequence). Trimming removed 2 bases at V and 4 bases at J, with 9 bases between. CDR3 length equals 13 residues. Here the CDR3 DNA reads TGTGCCAGCAGCTTTCAGGGAGGCTATGGCTACACCTTC. As protein: CASSFQGGYGYTF.

The chain employs TRBV28 and TRBJ1-2, with TRBD1 identical over 7 bases. The CDR3 extends over 13 amino acids. V lost 6 bases, J lost 7 bases, and 8 bases stayed unmatched. Germline-derived CDR1 and CDR2 are MDHEN and SYDVKM. The CDR3 loop reads CASSKGGTGGYTF. In DNA, the CDR3 is TGTGCCAGCAGCAAAGGGGGCACTGGTGGCTACACCTTC.

With regard to this clone: One end of the junction varies from germline; a read error may be responsible. The genes are TRBV6-5 and TRBJ1-2; D gene ambiguous. The CDR3 contains 10 residues. Per germline, CDR1 MNHEY and CDR2 SVGAGI. The CDR3 nucleotides are TGTGCCAGCAGTGGGAATAGGATCCGCTTC. Translation: CASSGNRIRF.

This sequence joins TRBV2 and TRBJ2-2; D tentatively reads TRBD1 or TRBD2 (5 bases each). V lost 8 bases to trimming and J lost 0 bases, with 10 bases between them. This CDR3 has 14 amino acids. Germline V gene data show CDR1 as SNHLY and CDR2 as FYNNEI. The CDR3 protein is CASWGRTNTGELFF. The CDR3 DNA sequence: TGTGCCAGCTGGGGACGTACGAACACCGGGGAGCTGTTTTTT.

This rearrangement joins TRBV30 to TRBJ1-1; D not certain. Trimming removed 0 bases at V and 2 bases at J, with 7 bases between. CDR1 and CDR2 (germline): GTSNPN, SVGIG (reference sequence). The CDR3 is 13 residues long. The CDR3 region is CAWSVRANTEAFF. CDR3 in DNA: TGTGCCTGGAGTGTACGAGCTAACACTGAAGCTTTCTTT.

In regard to this clone: Different DNA sequences within this sample yield the same CDR3. The chain combines TRBV18 with TRBJ2-5; no definite D call. Trimming left V 2 bases short and J 2 bases short, with 3 bases between. The germline CDR1 and CDR2 sequences are KGHSH and LQKENI. The CDR3 has 12 residues. The DNA of the CDR3 is TGTGCCAGCTCACCAGGTCAAGAGACCCAGTACTTC. Translated, it gives CASSPGQETQYF.

The genes are TRBV5-1 and TRBJ2-7, with 9 bases that match TRBD2. The CDR3 covers 15 residues. Trimming took 4 bases from V and 3 from J; bases not matched to a gene: 8. CDR1 and CDR2 from the germline V gene are SGHRS and YFSETQ. CDR3 sequence: CASSNQKAGGYEQYF. Written as DNA, the CDR3 is TGCGCCAGCAGCAATCAGAAAGCGGGGGGCTACGAGCAGTACTTC.

V is TRBV5-4 and J is TRBJ2-1; the match to TRBD2 covers 11 bases. The V gene end was trimmed by 6 bases and the J gene end by 6 bases; junction bases not matched to a gene: 8. This CDR3 is 15 amino acids long. Per germline, CDR1 SGHNT and CDR2 YYREEE (reference sequence). This CDR3 reads CASTSPGLAANEQFF. The CDR3 nucleotides are TGTGCCAGCACCTCTCCGGGACTAGCGGCCAATGAGCAGTTCTTC.

The chain employs TRBV7-3 and TRBJ2-2, with 9 bases matching TRBD2. The V gene end was trimmed by 8 bases and the J gene end by 1 base; junction bases not matched to a gene: 2. The CDR3 spans 14 residues. CDR1 SGHTA and CDR2 FQGTGA come from the germline V gene. CDR3 region: CASETSGNTGELFF. CDR3 DNA sequence: TGTGCCAGCGAGACTAGCGGGAACACCGGGGAGCTGTTTTTT. Supplemented by reference TRBV7-3 and TRBJ2-2, the full variable domain reads GAGVSQTPSNKVTEKGKYVELRCDPISGHTALYWYRQSLGQGPEFLIYFQGTGAADDSGLPNDRFFAVRPEGSVSTLKIQRTERGDSAVYLCASETSGNTGELFFGEGSRLTVL.